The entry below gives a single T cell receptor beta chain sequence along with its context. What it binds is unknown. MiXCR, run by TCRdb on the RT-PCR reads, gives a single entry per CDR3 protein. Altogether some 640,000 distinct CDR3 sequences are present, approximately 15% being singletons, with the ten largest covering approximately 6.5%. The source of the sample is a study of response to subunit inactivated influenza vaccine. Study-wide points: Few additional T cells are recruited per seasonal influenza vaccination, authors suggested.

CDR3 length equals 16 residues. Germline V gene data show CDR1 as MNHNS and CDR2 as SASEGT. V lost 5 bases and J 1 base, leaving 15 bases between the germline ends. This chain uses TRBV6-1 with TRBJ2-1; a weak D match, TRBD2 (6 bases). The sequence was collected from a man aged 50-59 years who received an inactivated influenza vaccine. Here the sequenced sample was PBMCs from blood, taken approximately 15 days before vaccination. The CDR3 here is CASSPPSSASYNEQFF. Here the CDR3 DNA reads TGTGCCAGCAGTCCACCTTCTAGCGCTTCCTACAATGAGCAGTTCTTC.